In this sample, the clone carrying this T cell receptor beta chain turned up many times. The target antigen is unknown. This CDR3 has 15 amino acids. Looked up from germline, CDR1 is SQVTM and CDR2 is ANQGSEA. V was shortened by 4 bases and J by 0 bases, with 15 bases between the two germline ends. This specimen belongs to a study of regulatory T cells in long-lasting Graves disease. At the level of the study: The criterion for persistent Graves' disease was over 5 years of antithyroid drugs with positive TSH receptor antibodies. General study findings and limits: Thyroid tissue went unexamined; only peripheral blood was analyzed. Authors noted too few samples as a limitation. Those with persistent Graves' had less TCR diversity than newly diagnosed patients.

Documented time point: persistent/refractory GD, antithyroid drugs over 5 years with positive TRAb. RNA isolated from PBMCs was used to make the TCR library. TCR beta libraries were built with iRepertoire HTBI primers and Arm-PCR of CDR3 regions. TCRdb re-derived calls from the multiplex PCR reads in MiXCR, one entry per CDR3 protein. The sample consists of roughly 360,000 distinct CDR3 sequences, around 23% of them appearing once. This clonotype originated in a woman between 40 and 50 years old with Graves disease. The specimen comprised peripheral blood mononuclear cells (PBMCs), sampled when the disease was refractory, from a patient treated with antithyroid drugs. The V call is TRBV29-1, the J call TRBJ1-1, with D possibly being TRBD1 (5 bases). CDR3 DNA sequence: TGCAGCGTTGTAGACCGACAGACCCTGAACACTGAAGCTTTCTTT. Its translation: CSVVDRQTLNTEAFF.